This TCR beta chain appears in the sequencing data of a study of patients and donors after allogeneic stem cell transplantation. This clonotype occurred a few times. TCRdb reprocessed the RT-PCR reads with MiXCR, giving one entry per CDR3 protein. Of 98,000 or so distinct CDR3 sequences in the sample, 35% are singletons; the top ten hold around 30%. The V gene's germline CDR1 is MNHEY and CDR2 SMNVEV (reference sequence). This CDR3 region has 15 residues. V gave up 5 bases and J gave up 6 bases; unmatched junction bases: 11. The receptor comes from a human donor who was either an allogeneic HSCT recipient or a stem cell or donor lymphocyte infusion donor (not recorded which). It is not recorded whose cells these are; they may come from a transplant donor. This chain links TRBV27 with TRBJ1-1, with 8 bases identical to TRBD1. The sequencing input was blood, either unsorted or a sorted T cell fraction (not recorded which). The CDR3 loop reads CASSQQGAGMAEAFF. As DNA, the CDR3 is TGTGCCAGCAGTCAGCAGGGGGCCGGAATGGCTGAAGCTTTCTTT.